These 11 T cell receptor beta chains were all obtained from the same sample, sequenced in a study of identical twins. TCRdb reprocessed the 5' RACE reads with MiXCR, giving one entry per CDR3 protein. The profile covers 700,000 or so distinct CDR3 sequences, with around 20% appearing a single time and 4.3% taken by the ten largest. The data also belong to a second study, concerning T cells expressing NK-cell markers.

The sequencing sample was made of PBMCs. The receptors shown here come from a woman aged 18 to 35 in good health.

This clonotype was detected a few times. V gene TRBV10-2 combines with J gene TRBJ2-7, with a weak D call TRBD2 (6 bases). In germline, CDR1 is WSHSY, CDR2 SAAADI. The CDR3 has 14 amino acids. V was pared by 4 bases and J by 3 bases, with 13 bases between. CDR3 coding DNA: TGCGCCAGCAGTGTACGAGCCGGGAGCTACGAGCAGTACTTC. Residues: CASSVRAGSYEQYF.

The chain joins TRBV20-1 to TRBJ2-7, with D possibly called TRBD1 or TRBD2 (5 bases each). The CDR3 length is 15 residues. CDR1 and CDR2 from the germline V gene are DFQATT and SNEGSKA (reference sequence). V lost 6 bases and J lost 2, with 20 bases in between. The CDR3 reads CSARGLSKGPYEQYF. The DNA for the CDR3 is TGCAGTGCGAGGGGCTTAAGCAAGGGGCCCTACGAGCAGTACTTC.

This clonotype was picked up a small number of times. V and J are TRBV20-1 and TRBJ1-4; D is uncertain. The CDR3 consists of 15 residues. In germline, CDR1 is DFQATT, CDR2 SNEGSKA (reference sequence). V was clipped by 0 bases and J by 8 bases, with 16 bases between them. The chain's CDR3 is CSARDLVGRPEKLFF. The CDR3 nucleotides are TGCAGTGCTAGAGATCTAGTCGGGAGACCAGAAAAACTGTTTTTT.

V is TRBV10-3 and J is TRBJ2-7; 7 nucleotides line up with TRBD2. Germline CDR1 and CDR2: ENHRY and SYGVKD. The J segment lost 0 bases and the V segment lost 7 bases, leaving 6 bases of the junction unmatched. This CDR3 is 14 amino acids long. The CDR3 DNA follows: TGTGCCATCAACCCTAGCGGCAGCTCCTACGAGCAGTACTTC. Protein sequence: CAINPSGSSYEQYF.

This clonotype showed up just a few times. The V and J genes are TRBV12-3 or TRBV12-4 and TRBJ1-1; no clear D. The CDR3 runs to 14 residues. Trimming stripped 5 bases from V and 1 base from J, with 11 bases between. The CDR3: CASSEWVANTEAFF. The CDR3 DNA sequence: TGTGCCAGCAGTGAGTGGGTGGCGAACACTGAAGCTTTCTTT.

The genes are TRBV20-1 and TRBJ1-5, with D hard to call. Germline CDR1 reads DFQATT; CDR2 reads SNEGSKA (reference sequence). This CDR3 contains 13 residues. V shed 3 bases and J shed 4 bases, with 10 bases lying between them. The CDR3 sequence is CSARIIGNQPQHF. In DNA, the CDR3 is TGCAGTGCTAGGATCATAGGGAATCAGCCCCAGCATTTT.

This clonotype was found many times. The chain uses TRBV29-1 and TRBJ2-3; D is possibly TRBD2 (6 bases). The CDR3 is 12 residues long. The V gene's germline CDR1 is SQVTM and CDR2 ANQGSEA. The germline V and J ends were trimmed by 6 bases and 5 bases, with 12 bases remaining between them. The CDR3 region has the DNA TGCAGCGTCCCAACGGAGGGAGATACGCAGTATTTT. It is translated as CSVPTEGDTQYF.

The table lists this clonotype with many counts. The chain combines TRBV20-1 with TRBJ2-1; 7 nucleotides agree with TRBD2. From germline, CDR1 is DFQATT and CDR2 SNEGSKA (reference sequence). CDR3 length: 14 residues. Trimming at V came to 0 bases and at J to 5 bases, leaving 4 bases not matched to a gene. CDR3 amino acids: CSAREWGGNNEQFF. Here the CDR3 DNA reads TGCAGTGCTAGAGAATGGGGGGGGAACAATGAGCAGTTCTTC.

This clonotype was picked up a small number of times. The V gene is TRBV20-1, the J gene TRBJ2-1; 9 nucleotides align to TRBD2. The CDR3 length is 15 residues. Germline CDR1 reads DFQATT; CDR2 reads SNEGSKA (reference sequence). J lost 2 bases, V lost 4 bases, and 6 bases had no gene match. CDR3 loop: CSATRGLATYNEQFF. Here the CDR3 DNA reads TGCAGTGCTACCCGCGGACTAGCGACCTACAATGAGCAGTTCTTC.

This clonotype has just a few counts. V usage is TRBV5-1 and J usage is TRBJ2-1; perhaps D is TRBD1 or TRBD2 (6 bases each). This CDR3 is built from 15 residues. The germline gives CDR1 SGHRS, CDR2 YFSETQ. Deletions cut 4 bases from V and 6 bases from J, with 17 bases between. For the CDR3, the DNA is TGCGCCAGCAGCCCCGGGGGCCACCCCCCCAATGAGCAGTTCTTC. This encodes CASSPGGHPPNEQFF.

This clonotype appeared many times. J is TRBJ2-1 and V is TRBV2; D is perhaps TRBD1 (6 bases). Trimming cost V 9 bases and J 6 bases, with 12 bases left between them. CDR3 length: 12 amino acids. The V gene's germline CDR1 is SNHLY and CDR2 FYNNEI. The CDR3 DNA reads as TGTGCCAGTGAGTGGACAGCCAATGAGCAGTTCTTC. Its protein is CASEWTANEQFF.